Included here is one TCR beta chain sequence, with context. This clonotype was seen a few times. The clone's antigen remains unknown. Nothing much larger sits one base from this clone, and base qualities are not available. This sample was taken from a study of blood T cells in healthy people across ages (dated by TCRdb to between 2015 and 2017). A note on the overall study: Template switching captured roughly one uniquely barcoded TCR beta cDNA molecule per two T cells in model experiments. The study measured age-related changes in TCR beta repertoire diversity using deep sequencing normalized with unique cDNA molecular identifiers. The donors were divided into four age groups: young (average approximately 16 years), middle-aged (about 39), aged (approximately 59) and long-lived (roughly 82). To avoid experimental bias, donors of different ages were spread randomly across the sequencing lanes. The study analyzed two additional independent replicas of 1 million unique cDNA reads from the same blood draw for two donors, one aged 18 to 30 and one aged 80 or older. Broader findings and caveats from the paper: Observed TCR beta diversity correlated strongly with the percentage of naive T cells measured by flow cytometry. The long-lived group showed more naive CD4+ T cells, fewer expanded clones and increased TCR diversity than the aged group, suggesting age selection. Because donor CMV infection status was unknown, age-related changes in expanded clonotypes were potentially confounded. As age increased, observed TCR beta diversity per million T cells dropped in a roughly linear way, and a significant reduction was already evident by age 40. Conclusive comparison of naive and antigen-experienced compartments was prevented by the profiling of bulk unsorted PBMCs. Total diversity estimates from one million sequenced T cells were considered lower bounds and underestimates.

The roughly 39 donors, aged about 6 to 100 years, were systemically healthy Caucasian individuals from Russia. Each donor gave about 11 milliliters of peripheral blood, drawn into EDTA-treated Vacutainer tubes. Ficoll-Paque density-gradient centrifugation was used to isolate PBMCs, with at least 7 million per sample. Trizol reagent was used to extract total RNA from the PBMCs, yielding at least 6 micrograms per sample. Naive CD45RAhigh/CD27high T cell percentages were measured by flow cytometry on a PBMC aliquot from every donor. The library was built by means of 5' RACE. Sequencing was carried out with an Illumina HiSeq 2500. The second PCR ran for roughly 7 to 12 cycles and used a J-beta primer mix along with a sample-barcoded 5' primer. Each TCR beta cDNA molecule received a unique molecular identifier from a template-switch 5' adaptor carrying 12 random nucleotides. Each sample yielded at least 2.5 million CDR3-containing paired-end reads. The Mint cDNA synthesis kit, primed by a TRBC-specific oligonucleotide, was used to synthesize first-strand cDNA from all RNA. Following uracil-DNA glycosylase treatment, all cDNA underwent a first 18-cycle PCR with the universal primers M1SS and BC2_uni_R. For the original study's pipeline: Normalization of each sample was performed by random selection of 1 million high-quality reads, each carrying a distinct molecular identifier. Reads with shared molecular identifiers were discarded instead of being binned into consensus sequences. MiTCR, with a Q25 quality threshold and the strictest error-elimination algorithm, was used for CDR3 identification, clonotype clustering and error correction. A nonparametric unseen species model with Euler transformation was used to estimate a lower bound on total TCR beta diversity. TCRdb reprocessed the public reads (quality trimming at Q25 with fastp, clone calling with MiXCR) and kept in-frame beta chains. Rows are combined by CDR3 protein, so each entry shows the most common genes and DNA. TCRdb's processing, not the authors', yielded these V and J calls. In this sample the table shows hundreds of thousands of distinct CDR3 sequences, approximately 21% of which occur a single time. In total, the top ten clones hold 3% to 4.5% of the sample.

V was cut back by 2 bases and J by 2 bases, leaving a gap of 12 bases between them. The germline V gene (reference sequence) gives CDR1 as DFQATT and CDR2 as SNEGSKA. Inclusive of the bounding cysteine and phenylalanine, the CDR3 is 14 residues long. Only CDR3 DNA remains: 42 bases, in frame from the first base. The chain is made from TRBV20-1 and TRBJ1-2; the D gene lacks a confident call. The TCR sequence derives from a man in his 70s in good health. The material sequenced was blood. The CDR3 protein: CSARTLGRNYGYTF. The DNA reads TGCAGTGCTAGAACCCTTGGTAGAAACTATGGCTACACCTTC.